This TCR beta chain was captured in a study of beta chain features in type 1 diabetes. Expressed TCRB transcripts were sequenced because the isolated RNA had all been reverse transcribed beforehand. Generated by immunoSEQ multiplex PCR, the TCRdb table keeps only in-frame clones and is missing some. Counted here are around 500,000 clones, 9.5% to 12% occurring once; the ten biggest clones make up around 0.05%. The CDR3 runs 13 residues. CDR1 and CDR2 from the germline V gene are GTSNPN and SVGIG (reference sequence). The V end was cut by 2 bases, the J end by 7 bases, with 11 bases between. Sequencing input: naive CD4+ T cells from blood. The chain is built from TRBV30 and TRBJ2-2; tentative D call: TRBD1 (6 bases). The sequence was collected from a woman between 18 and 29 years old in good health. The CDR3 DNA is TGTGCCTGGAGTTGGCAGGGGAACGGGGAGCTGTTTTTT. It codes for CAWSWQGNGELFF. Drawing the rest from reference TRBV30 and TRBJ2-2, the complete variable domain is SQTIHQWPATLVQPVGSPLSLECTVEGTSNPNLYWYRQAAGRGLQLLFYSVGIGQISSEVPQNLSASRPQDRQFILSSKKLLLSDSGFYLCAWSWQGNGELFFGEGSRLTVL.